These 22 T cell receptor beta chains came from one sample sequenced in a study of shared clonotypes between healthy human individuals. TCRdb's copy holds only in-frame clones and misses some; the assay was immunoSEQ multiplex PCR. Here the sample spans 740,000 or so clones, approximately 73% being singletons. The sequenced sample was memory CD4+ T cells sorted from blood. Subset reported: CD45RA-negative fraction. The receptors shown here come from a woman under 40 in good health.

A few counts support this clone. The sample holds other DNA sequences that translate to the same CDR3. This chain connects TRBV5-1 to TRBJ2-2; either TRBD1 or TRBD2 may supply D (5 bases each). The germline CDR1 and CDR2 sequences are SGHRS and YFSETQ. Trimming stripped 3 bases from V and 1 base from J, with 10 bases between. CDR3 size: 15 residues. CDR3: CASSSGTENTGELFF. The CDR3 coding sequence is TGCGCCAGCAGCTCTGGGACGGAGAACACCGGGGAGCTGTTTTTT.

The rearrangement joins TRBV5-1 to TRBJ2-1; a weak D match, TRBD1 (5 bases). The CDR3 spans 15 residues. CDR1 and CDR2 (germline): SGHRS, YFSETQ. With 6 bases removed from V and 2 bases from J, the gap between germline ends came to 15 bases. The CDR3 loop is CASNPGHLTYNEQFF. The CDR3 nucleotides are TGCGCCAGCAACCCCGGACATCTTACCTACAATGAGCAGTTCTTC. Filled out from reference TRBV5-1 and TRBJ2-1, the complete variable domain reads KAGVTQTPRYLIKTRGQQVTLSCSPISGHRSVSWYQQTPGQGLQFLFEYFSETQRNKGNFPGRFSGRQFSNSRSEMNVSTLELGDSALYLCASNPGHLTYNEQFFGPGTRLTVL.

The chain couples TRBV6-6 to TRBJ1-1; D remains ambiguous. This CDR3 has 14 residues. The V end lost 7 bases, the J end lost 5 bases, and 17 bases lay between the germline ends. CDR1 is MNHNY and CDR2 is SVGAGI in the germline V gene (reference sequence). The CDR3 coding sequence is TGTGCCAGCAATTCGGAGCTTGCGAAGACTGAAGCTTTCTTT. As protein: CASNSELAKTEAFF.

This chain joins TRBV7-2 and TRBJ1-2; TRBD1 is a possible D gene (6 bases). There are 14 residues in the CDR3. Germline V lookup: CDR1 SGHTA, CDR2 FQGNSA. V shed 3 bases and J shed 6 bases, with 14 bases lying between them. CDR3 protein: CASSLSREGDGYTF. The CDR3 bases are TGTGCCAGCAGCTTGAGCAGGGAGGGGGATGGCTACACCTTC.

Of note for this clone: Additional DNA sequences in this sample encode the identical CDR3. The V gene is TRBV28, the J gene TRBJ1-1, with TRBD1 identical over 9 bases. The CDR3 length is 14 residues. CDR1 is MDHEN, CDR2 SYDVKM, per germline. The V segment lost 6 bases and the J segment 5 bases; nucleotides outside the gene matches: 7. The CDR3 reads CASSGPGQGTEAFF. As DNA, the CDR3 is TGTGCCAGCAGCGGACCGGGACAGGGAACTGAAGCTTTCTTT.

This clone was seen many times. This chain links TRBV19 with TRBJ2-6; 7 bases map to TRBD1. Per the germline V gene, CDR1 is LNHDA and CDR2 is SQIVND (reference sequence). V was pared by 10 bases and J by 0 bases, with 6 bases of the junction left unmatched. This CDR3 is built from 15 residues. The CDR3 DNA is TGTGCCACCAAACAGGGGCACTCTGGGGCCAACGTCCTGACTTTC. Amino acids: CATKQGHSGANVLTF.

This clone was counted a single time. The V call is TRBV20-1, the J call TRBJ2-7, with D unresolved. The CDR3 contains 11 residues. With 4 bases removed from V and 0 bases from J, the gap between germline ends came to 4 bases. Germline CDR1 and CDR2: DFQATT and SNEGSKA (reference sequence). The CDR3, as DNA: TGCAGTGCTAAGTTCTCCTACGAGCAGTACTTC. Translating it yields CSAKFSYEQYF.

The rearrangement links TRBV11-3 to TRBJ2-1; no firm D call. V was clipped by 3 bases and J by 5 bases, with 11 bases between them. In germline, CDR1 is SGHNT, CDR2 YENEEA. The length of the CDR3 is 14 residues. The DNA of the CDR3 is TGTGCCAGCAGCTTTTACAAGCCTCACAATGAGCAGTTCTTC. Protein sequence: CASSFYKPHNEQFF.

The chain links TRBV27 to TRBJ2-2; 7 bases are a match to TRBD1. Germline CDR1 reads MNHEY; CDR2 reads SMNVEV (reference sequence). Trimming removed 2 bases from V and 4 bases from J; junction bases left unmatched: 7. This CDR3 has 16 residues. The CDR3 protein is CASSLEGAFSTGELFF. CDR3 DNA: TGTGCCAGCAGTTTAGAGGGGGCGTTCAGCACCGGGGAGCTGTTTTTT.

This clone was picked up a small number of times. The chain employs TRBV27 and TRBJ2-1; D is perhaps TRBD1 or TRBD2 (5 bases each). Germline assignment: CDR1 MNHEY and CDR2 SMNVEV (reference sequence). Trimming stripped 6 bases from V and 7 bases from J, with 19 bases between. CDR3 length: 15 residues. The CDR3 DNA sequence: TGTGCCAGCAGGCCCCCGGGTGGGGGACGGAATGAGCAGTTCTTC. It encodes CASRPPGGGRNEQFF.

This rearrangement joins TRBV27 to TRBJ1-1; D call uncertain. This CDR3 region has 15 residues. Trimming took off 5 bases at V and 1 base at J, with 14 bases between the two ends. Germline assignment: CDR1 MNHEY and CDR2 SMNVEV (reference sequence). As DNA, the CDR3 is TGTGCCAGCAGTAGTAGCGCAAGTTGGAACACTGAAGCTTTCTTT. Its translation is CASSSSASWNTEAFF.

The CDR3 here is CASSEGLQAAQPQHF. The CDR3 region has the DNA TGTGCCAGCAGTGAAGGGTTACAGGCAGCTCAGCCCCAGCATTTT. This chain uses TRBV6-1 with TRBJ1-5, with D possibly being TRBD1 (5 bases). Germline lookup yields CDR1 MNHNS and CDR2 SASEGT. The CDR3 has 15 residues. V lost 1 base, J lost 6 bases, and 13 bases lay in between.

This clone has only one observation. This chain links TRBV11-2 with TRBJ2-7; the D is unclear. V was trimmed by 5 bases and J by 3 bases, leaving 11 bases between them. This CDR3 has 13 residues. CDR1 SGHAT and CDR2 FQNNGV come from the germline V gene. The CDR3 region is CASSPTTSYEQYF. The CDR3 bases are TGTGCCAGCAGCCCTACTACAAGCTACGAGCAGTACTTC.

The chain has TRBV6-5 and TRBJ2-2, with TRBD2 identical over 9 bases. This CDR3 has 16 amino acids. Germline CDR1 is MNHEY and CDR2 is SVGAGI. With 2 bases clipped from V and 3 bases from J, the junction kept 4 bases outside the gene matches. Written as DNA, the CDR3 is TGTGCCAGCAGTTACGCCTCTAGCGGGGACACCGGGGAGCTGTTTTTT. It translates to CASSYASSGDTGELFF.

This clone appeared a few times. An end of the junction does not agree with germline; a read error may underlie this. The CDR3, as DNA: TGTGCCAGCAGATTAGCGGGAGGAATGGCCGGGGAGCTGTTTTTT. As protein: CASRLAGGMAGELFF. The chain has TRBV11-2 and TRBJ2-2; 10 bases are a match to TRBD2. CDR1 is SGHAT, CDR2 FQNNGV, per germline. CDR3 size: 15 residues. The entire variable domain, with the rest obtained from reference TRBV11-2 and TRBJ2-2, is as follows: EAGVAQSPRYKIIEKRQSVAFWCNPISGHATLYWYQQILGQGPKLLIQFQNNGVVDDSQLPKDRFSAERLKGVDSTLKIQPAKLEDSAVYLCASRLAGGMAGELFFGEGSRLTVL.

J is TRBJ2-1 and V is TRBV7-9; no firm D call. In germline, CDR1 is SEHNR, CDR2 FQNEAQ (reference sequence). V lost 2 bases and J lost 6, with 23 bases in between. The CDR3 runs 18 residues. The CDR3 DNA reads TGTGCCAGCAGCTTATCCAGGCGAAATAGAACATCGACCAATGAGCAGTTCTTC. Protein product: CASSLSRRNRTSTNEQFF. The full variable domain, completed using reference TRBV7-9 and TRBJ2-1, is DTGVSQNPRHKITKRGQNVTFRCDPISEHNRLYWYRQTLGQGPEFLTYFQNEAQLEKSRLLSDRFSAERPKGSFSTLEIQRTEQGDSAMYLCASSLSRRNRTSTNEQFFGPGTRLTVL.

The chain's CDR3 is CASSLAGQQGQPQHF. DNA for the CDR3: TGCGCCAGCAGCTTGGCGGGACAGCAGGGACAGCCCCAGCATTTT. V gene TRBV5-1 combines with J gene TRBJ1-5; 7 bases match TRBD1. V was clipped by 0 bases and J by 7 bases; unmatched bases: 7. Germline assignment: CDR1 SGHRS and CDR2 YFSETQ. CDR3 length: 15 residues.

This chain uses TRBV2 with TRBJ2-2, with D hard to call. This CDR3 contains 15 residues. Germline CDR1 and CDR2: SNHLY and FYNNEI. V was shortened by 7 bases and J by 9 bases, with 21 bases between the two germline ends. This CDR3 is CASTRIVSLPRELFF. CDR3 nucleotides: TGTGCCAGCACCCGTATAGTTTCACTACCCCGGGAGCTGTTTTTT.

The chain uses TRBV6-1 and TRBJ1-2; 9 bases agree with TRBD1. This CDR3 spans 14 amino acids. V shed 4 bases and J 8 bases; nucleotides not matched to a gene: 8. CDR1 is MNHNS, CDR2 SASEGT, per germline. In DNA form, the CDR3 reads TGTGCCAGCAGTGCACCCCACAGGGGGCGAGGCTACACCTTC. This translates into CASSAPHRGRGYTF.

The rearrangement joins TRBV7-7 to TRBJ2-5; TRBD1 matches at 12 bases. V dropped 4 bases and J dropped 5; count of bases not matched to a gene: 5. The CDR3 is 15 residues long. Germline CDR1 reads SSHAT; CDR2 reads FNYEAQ (reference sequence). The CDR3 protein is CASSSGQGALETQYF. The DNA for the CDR3 is TGTGCCAGCAGCTCGGGACAGGGGGCTCTGGAGACCCAGTACTTC. The full variable domain, completed using reference TRBV7-7 and TRBJ2-5, is GAGVSQSPRYKVTKRGQDVTLRCDPISSHATLYWYQQALGQGPEFLTYFNYEAQPDKSGLPSDRFSAERPEGSISTLTIQRTEQRDSAMYRCASSSGQGALETQYFGPGTRLLVL.

This clone was counted between two and nine times. The V and J genes are TRBV5-5 and TRBJ1-4, with D perhaps matching TRBD1 (5 bases). This CDR3 is 15 amino acids long. CDR1 is SGHKS and CDR2 is YYEKEE in the germline V gene (reference sequence). V lost 2 bases and J 7 bases, leaving 15 bases between the germline ends. For the CDR3, the DNA is TGTGCCAGCAGCTTAGGGCCAGGGAGCGGTGAAAAACTGTTTTTT. It codes for CASSLGPGSGEKLFF.

The V and J genes are TRBV18 and TRBJ2-5; TRBD1 or TRBD2 may be the D gene (5 bases each). The ends were cut back, 1 base at V and 1 base at J, with 13 bases in the middle. CDR3 size: 16 residues. Germline-derived CDR1 and CDR2 are KGHSH and LQKENI. The CDR3 DNA sequence: TGTGCCAGCTCACCACATCAGAGGGGTACCCAAGAGACCCAGTACTTC. Its protein is CASSPHQRGTQETQYF.